This TCR beta chain was observed in a study of beta chain features in type 1 diabetes. Whole-study results and caveats: More deletions and fewer insertions at VDJ junctions were seen in type 1 diabetes patients. Comparison showed that naive, central memory and Treg TCRB repertoires appeared more similar among patients than among healthy donors.

As concerns this clone: The antigen is not known.

Germline V lookup: CDR1 SQVTM, CDR2 ANQGSEA. This CDR3 region has 14 residues. Germline trimming cut 0 bases from V and 4 bases from J; bases unmatched to any gene: 4. Expressed TCRB transcripts were sequenced because the entire RNA isolate underwent reverse transcription. The table came from immunoSEQ multiplex PCR; TCRdb's copy has only in-frame clones and leaves some out. This sample has 90,000 to 110,000 clones, with almost 40% found just once. The J gene is TRBJ1-1, the V gene TRBV29-1; 8 bases line up with TRBD1. The receptor was derived from a woman aged 18-29 years in good health. Sequencing input: stem cell memory CD4+ T cells from blood. CDR3 bases: TGCAGCGTTGAAGAGAGGACAGGGCTCACTGAAGCTTTCTTT. Translating it yields CSVEERTGLTEAFF.